What follows are 7 T cell receptor beta chains derived from one specimen sequenced in a study of breast tumors, draining lymph nodes, adjacent tissues. Breast cancer patients provided tissue from their axillary draining lymph nodes. TCRdb reprocessed the multiplex PCR reads with MiXCR, giving one entry per CDR3 protein. This sample has about 230,000 distinct CDR3 sequences, with about 34% found just once. Sequenced material: axillary lymph node tissue. These TCRs come from a female donor with breast cancer. Some clones in this sample may be carry-over from other donors' samples.

This clonotype showed up many times. The rearrangement uses TRBV5-1 and TRBJ2-2, with 13 bases lining up with TRBD2. V was clipped by 5 bases and J by 3 bases; unmatched bases: 7. The length of the CDR3 is 17 residues. The germline V gene encodes CDR1 SGHRS and CDR2 YFSETQ. CDR3 DNA sequence: TGCGCCAGCAGTCAACTAGCGGGAGGGGGACACACCGGGGAGCTGTTTTTT. Protein sequence: CASSQLAGGGHTGELFF.

This clonotype was seen ten or more times. V and J are TRBV5-5 and TRBJ2-5; D is possibly TRBD1 or TRBD2 (5 bases each). The germline CDR1 and CDR2 sequences are SGHKS and YYEKEE (reference sequence). The germline V and J ends were trimmed by 0 bases and 9 bases, with 24 bases remaining between them. This CDR3 is 17 amino acids long. The CDR3 DNA sequence: TGTGCCAGCAGCTTGGCCGCAGAGGGGACGCGAATATTGGCCCAGTACTTC. This codes for CASSLAAEGTRILAQYF.

This chain uses TRBV19 with TRBJ2-6, with D maybe TRBD2 (5 bases). Germline CDR1 LNHDA, CDR2 SQIVND (reference sequence). Trimming shortened V by 1 base and J by 4 bases, and 8 bases separated the two germline ends. The CDR3 length is 15 residues. The CDR3 coding sequence is TGTGCCAGTAGTATAGGAGGGCAAGGGGCCAACGTCCTGACTTTC. Residues: CASSIGGQGANVLTF.

This clonotype was found a few times. This may come from a read error, since a much larger clone is one base off. The chain has TRBV5-6 and TRBJ2-7, with no clear D. V lost 4 bases and J lost 6, with 11 bases in between. Germline V gives CDR1 SGHDT, CDR2 YYEEEE. The CDR3 totals 12 residues. CDR3 bases: TGTGCCAGCAGCATATCGAGCTCCGAGCAGTACTTC. Translating it yields CASSISSSEQYF.

V and J are TRBV24-1 and TRBJ2-6, with 8 bases that match TRBD1. Trimming removed 9 bases from V and 0 bases from J; junction bases left unmatched: 3. The CDR3 is 15 residues long. CDR1 is KGHDR, CDR2 SFDVKD, per germline. The CDR3 bases are TGTGCCACCTCGACAGGGGCCTCTGGGGCCAACGTCCTGACTTTC. Protein product: CATSTGASGANVLTF.

This clonotype has a single count. The CDR3 does not close with the conserved phenylalanine or tryptophan, likely indicating a read error. The J gene is TRBJ2-1, the V gene TRBV7-9, with a tentative D call TRBD2 (5 bases). Germline V gives CDR1 SEHNR, CDR2 FQNEAQ (reference sequence). Trimming shortened V by 0 bases and J by 6 bases, and 9 bases separated the two germline ends. The CDR3 sequence is 14 residues long. The chain's CDR3 is CASSLALAGNEQFC. In nucleotides, the CDR3 is TGTGCCAGCAGCTTAGCCCTAGCAGGCAATGAGCAGTTCTGT.

The chain couples TRBV24-1 to TRBJ2-1; D is unresolved. In germline, CDR1 is KGHDR, CDR2 SFDVKD. This CDR3 is 14 amino acids long. The ends were cut back, 3 bases at V and 0 bases at J, with 5 bases in the middle. This CDR3 is CATSDLGSYNEQFF. The CDR3 nucleotides are TGTGCCACCAGTGATCTGGGCTCCTACAATGAGCAGTTCTTC.